This T cell receptor beta chain was profiled in a study of blood T cell repertoires in COVID-19. Overall study: Acute and convalescent COVID-19 specimens originated in the United States, Italy and Spain.

Original handling: Counts of nucleated cells, estimated from reference gene primer amplification, were obtained. Sequencing used immunoSEQ multiplex PCR; TCRdb keeps in-frame clones, though not all of them. V and J calls plus clone size are reproduced from that table; the DNA served to infer D and trimming. The sample yields about 230,000 clones, more than 65% seen once. After removal of 1 base from V and 5 bases from J, the junction contained 7 bases not matched to a gene. The CDR3 is made up of 15 amino acids. Looked up from germline, CDR1 is LGHNA and CDR2 is YNFKEQ. Source material: peripheral blood. The chain recombines TRBV4-2 with TRBJ1-1; 7 bases align to TRBD1. The sequence derives from a woman at least 80 years old with acute or convalescent COVID-19. CDR3 amino acids: CASSQAGRGLTEAFF. In DNA form, the CDR3 reads TGTGCCAGCAGCCAAGCCGGGAGGGGGCTAACTGAAGCTTTCTTT.